This T cell receptor (beta chain) is drawn from a study of monozygotic twins with inflammatory bowel disease. UMIs bearing a 6-nucleotide sample barcode were added through template switching. Reprocessing the 5' RACE reads, TCRdb reports a single entry for every CDR3 protein and omits DNA. Its clone listing holds 330,000 or so distinct CDR3 sequences. The germline V gene has CDR1 DFQATT and CDR2 SNEGSKA (reference sequence). The CDR3 runs 14 residues. Study-level points and caveats: Variability in patient repertoires may have come partly from differing immunosuppressive treatments. With others, IBD patients shared fewer clonotypes than healthy twins did, especially with disease activity.

Concerning this clonotype: Antigen specificity is unknown.

The TCR sequence derives from a human donor with ulcerative colitis or Crohn's disease, or a healthy co-twin of an affected twin (not recorded which). The sequenced material came from blood. The V and J genes are TRBV20-1 and TRBJ2-1; as DNA is missing, the TRBD2 call by TCRdb cannot be tested. CDR3: CSAEGLAGGGLQFF.